The rows below give T cell receptor beta chains drawn from one sample of a study of graft-versus-host responses after intestinal transplantation. Libraries were prepared by immunoSEQ multiplex PCR; TCRdb keeps only in-frame clonotypes and omits some of them. The repertoire includes 20,000 to 25,000 clones, just over 75% of them detected once, and roughly 3% sits in the top ten. The material sequenced was ileum tissue, taken 12 days after intestinal transplant. Every receptor here comes from a human patient who received an intestinal transplant, so some T cells may come from the graft donor. CDR3s include the opening cysteine and the closing phenylalanine or tryptophan. D genes are given only for firm matches. Expanded clones get a size class; other rows say once, few or many, or leave the size out.

clone_size: NA
j_call: TRBJ1-1
v_call: TRBV7-9
d_call: NA
cdr3_aa: CASSLVWGRTEAFF
cdr3_nt: TGTGCCAGCAGCTTAGTTTGGGGCCGAACTGAAGCTTTCTTT

clone_size: NA
j_call: TRBJ2-7
v_call: TRBV2
d_call: TRBD1
cdr3_aa: CASSGGTGWGQYF
cdr3_nt: TGTGCCAGCAGTGGGGGGACAGGATGGGGGCAGTACTTC

clone_size: NA
j_call: TRBJ2-7
v_call: TRBV7-8
d_call: TRBD1
cdr3_aa: CASSLPGEPRGGLKEQYF
cdr3_nt: TGTGCCAGCAGCTTACCCGGTGAACCTAGAGGGGGCCTTAAAGAGCAGTACTTC

clone_size: NA
j_call: TRBJ2-7
v_call: TRBV10-3
d_call: NA
cdr3_aa: CATGDSLYEQYF
cdr3_nt: TGTGCCACCGGGGACTCCCTCTACGAGCAGTACTTC

clone_size: NA
j_call: TRBJ2-1
v_call: TRBV11-2
d_call: TRBD2
cdr3_aa: CASSRVERGNNEQFF
cdr3_nt: TGTGCCAGCAGCCGGGTTGAGCGGGGGAACAATGAGCAGTTCTTC

clone_size: NA
j_call: TRBJ1-1
v_call: TRBV6-6
d_call: TRBD1
cdr3_aa: CASSNRQGTEAFF
cdr3_nt: TGTGCCAGCAGTAACCGACAGGGCACTGAAGCTTTCTTT

clone_size: NA
j_call: TRBJ2-1
v_call: TRBV27
d_call: TRBD1
cdr3_aa: CASSLDYRDRVWNEQFF
cdr3_nt: TGTGCCAGCAGCCTAGACTATCGGGACAGGGTATGGAATGAGCAGTTCTTC

clone_size: NA
j_call: TRBJ2-5
v_call: TRBV13
d_call: NA
cdr3_aa: CASSPGVGVETQYF
cdr3_nt: TGTGCCAGCAGCCCGGGAGTTGGGGTTGAGACCCAGTACTTC

clone_size: once
j_call: TRBJ1-1
v_call: TRBV6-6
d_call: NA
cdr3_aa: CASSPREFRSAEAFF
cdr3_nt: TGTGCCAGCAGCCCCCGGGAGTTTAGAAGCGCTGAAGCTTTCTTT

clone_size: NA
j_call: TRBJ2-1
v_call: TRBV19
d_call: NA
cdr3_aa: CASRGKGGQFF
cdr3_nt: TGTGCCAGTAGAGGTAAAGGGGGGCAGTTCTTC

clone_size: NA
j_call: TRBJ2-7
v_call: TRBV6-5
d_call: NA
cdr3_aa: CASSLGWNPEYEQYF
cdr3_nt: TGTGCCAGCAGTCTCGGCTGGAATCCGGAGTACGAGCAGTACTTC

clone_size: NA
j_call: TRBJ1-5
v_call: TRBV29-1
d_call: NA
cdr3_aa: CSVEDRNSNQPQHF
cdr3_nt: TGCAGCGTTGAAGATCGTAATAGCAATCAGCCCCAGCATTTT

clone_size: NA
j_call: TRBJ1-6
v_call: TRBV2
d_call: NA
cdr3_aa: CASSEDMSSPLHF
cdr3_nt: TGTGCCAGCAGTGAGGACATGAGTTCACCCCTCCACTTT

clone_size: NA
j_call: TRBJ2-3
v_call: TRBV7-9
d_call: NA
cdr3_aa: CASRLEVDTQYF
cdr3_nt: TGTGCCAGCAGACTAGAGGTAGATACGCAGTATTTT

clone_size: few
j_call: TRBJ1-2
v_call: TRBV29-1
d_call: NA
cdr3_aa: CSVSDGYTF
cdr3_nt: TGCAGCGTTTCCGATGGCTACACCTTC

clone_size: NA
j_call: TRBJ1-1
v_call: TRBV13
d_call: TRBD1
cdr3_aa: CASSRGDRGMNTEAFF
cdr3_nt: TGTGCCAGCAGCCGCGGGGACAGGGGGATGAACACTGAAGCTTTCTTT

clone_size: NA
j_call: TRBJ1-1
v_call: TRBV7-9
d_call: TRBD1
cdr3_aa: CASSSPQGAGNTEAFF
cdr3_nt: TGTGCCAGCAGCTCACCACAGGGGGCTGGTAACACTGAAGCTTTCTTT

clone_size: NA
j_call: TRBJ1-1
v_call: TRBV7-3
d_call: NA
cdr3_aa: CASSLTAGPNTEAFF
cdr3_nt: TGTGCCAGCAGCTTAACGGCAGGGCCGAACACTGAAGCTTTCTTT

clone_size: once
j_call: TRBJ1-1
v_call: TRBV5-4
d_call: NA
cdr3_aa: CASSFGGLSEAFF
cdr3_nt: TGTGCCAGCAGCTTCGGAGGGCTCTCTGAAGCTTTCTTT

clone_size: NA
j_call: TRBJ2-3
v_call: TRBV7-9
d_call: TRBD1
cdr3_aa: CASSLRQGAVDTQYF
cdr3_nt: TGTGCCAGCAGCTTAAGACAGGGGGCGGTAGATACGCAGTATTTT

clone_size: medium-sized
j_call: TRBJ1-4
v_call: TRBV4-3
d_call: NA
cdr3_aa: CASSQGDAYGGIVEKLFF
cdr3_nt: TGCGCCAGCAGCCAAGGCGACGCGTACGGGGGGATAGTGGAAAAACTGTTTTTT

clone_size: NA
j_call: TRBJ2-7
v_call: TRBV2
d_call: TRBD2
cdr3_aa: CASSAPTSGGDYEQYF
cdr3_nt: TGTGCCAGCAGTGCCCCCACTAGCGGGGGGGACTACGAGCAGTACTTC

clone_size: once
j_call: TRBJ2-5
v_call: TRBV4-1
d_call: NA
cdr3_aa: CAALYTGVQETQYF
cdr3_nt: TGCGCCGCTTTATACACGGGAGTCCAAGAGACCCAGTACTTC

clone_size: NA
j_call: TRBJ1-1
v_call: TRBV5-6
d_call: NA
cdr3_aa: CASSLVSARDEAFF
cdr3_nt: TGTGCCAGCAGCTTGGTGTCAGCTAGAGACGAAGCTTTCTTT

clone_size: NA
j_call: TRBJ2-2
v_call: TRBV6-5
d_call: NA
cdr3_aa: CASTRGGELFF
cdr3_nt: TGTGCCAGCACAAGGGGCGGGGAGCTGTTTTTT

clone_size: once
j_call: TRBJ1-5
v_call: TRBV7-9
d_call: TRBD1
cdr3_aa: CASSSLQDRGPRQPQHF
cdr3_nt: TGTGCCAGCAGCTCCCTCCAGGACAGGGGGCCGCGTCAGCCCCAGCATTTT

clone_size: NA
j_call: TRBJ2-3
v_call: TRBV27
d_call: TRBD1
cdr3_aa: CASSIGPGQATDTQYF
cdr3_nt: TGTGCCAGCTCCATCGGCCCGGGACAGGCGACAGATACGCAGTATTTT

clone_size: NA
j_call: TRBJ2-1
v_call: TRBV7-2
d_call: TRBD1
cdr3_aa: CASSSRGQGRGYEQFF
cdr3_nt: TGTGCCAGCAGCTCCCGAGGACAGGGGAGAGGCTATGAGCAGTTCTTC

clone_size: NA
j_call: TRBJ2-7
v_call: TRBV7-9
d_call: TRBD2
cdr3_aa: CASSAGLAGGASYEQYF
cdr3_nt: TGTGCCAGCAGCGCAGGACTAGCGGGAGGCGCCTCCTACGAGCAGTACTTC

clone_size: once
j_call: TRBJ2-1
v_call: TRBV7-2
d_call: TRBD2
cdr3_aa: CASSFPASGGVSYNEQFF
cdr3_nt: TGTGCCAGCAGCTTTCCGGCTAGCGGGGGGGTCTCCTACAATGAGCAGTTCTTC

clone_size: NA
j_call: TRBJ2-1
v_call: TRBV7-8
d_call: TRBD2
cdr3_aa: CASSFTRGGYNEQFF
cdr3_nt: TGTGCCAGCAGCTTTACTCGCGGGGGTTACAATGAGCAGTTCTTC

clone_size: NA
j_call: TRBJ1-5
v_call: TRBV21-1
d_call: NA
cdr3_aa: CASIPKRWTGGQPQHF
cdr3_nt: TGTGCCAGCATCCCAAAAAGGTGGACAGGGGGGCAGCCCCAGCATTTT

clone_size: NA
j_call: TRBJ2-3
v_call: TRBV15
d_call: TRBD2
cdr3_aa: CATSRDPSGEITDTQYF
cdr3_nt: TGTGCCACCAGCAGGGACCCTAGCGGGGAGATCACAGATACGCAGTATTTT

clone_size: NA
j_call: TRBJ1-2
v_call: TRBV29-1
d_call: NA
cdr3_aa: CSVVSRAGGYTF
cdr3_nt: TGCAGCGTTGTGTCCAGGGCGGGGGGCTACACCTTC

clone_size: NA
j_call: TRBJ1-1
v_call: TRBV25-1
d_call: NA
cdr3_aa: CASTDSWDTEAFF
cdr3_nt: TGTGCCAGCACGGACAGCTGGGACACTGAAGCTTTCTTT

clone_size: NA
j_call: TRBJ1-1
v_call: TRBV15
d_call: TRBD1
cdr3_aa: CATSSRQGEPTEAFF
cdr3_nt: TGTGCCACCAGCAGTCGACAGGGCGAACCCACTGAAGCTTTCTTT

clone_size: few
j_call: TRBJ2-1
v_call: TRBV7-2
d_call: TRBD2
cdr3_aa: CASSISGTRGYEQFF
cdr3_nt: TGTGCCAGCAGCATTTCCGGGACTAGGGGGTATGAGCAGTTCTTC

clone_size: once
j_call: TRBJ2-1
v_call: TRBV7-6
d_call: TRBD2
cdr3_aa: CASSPGLASYNEQFF
cdr3_nt: TGTGCCAGCAGCCCAGGACTAGCGAGTTACAATGAGCAGTTCTTC

clone_size: NA
j_call: TRBJ2-3
v_call: TRBV27
d_call: NA
cdr3_aa: CASSFRGDTQYF
cdr3_nt: TGTGCCAGCAGTTTCCGGGGGGATACGCAGTATTTT

clone_size: NA
j_call: TRBJ1-4
v_call: TRBV27
d_call: NA
cdr3_aa: CASSPQPGLRGEKLFF
cdr3_nt: TGTGCCAGCAGTCCCCAACCGGGCCTCCGGGGTGAAAAACTGTTTTTT

clone_size: NA
j_call: TRBJ2-5
v_call: TRBV7-9
d_call: NA
cdr3_aa: CASPAYQETQYF
cdr3_nt: TGTGCCAGCCCTGCGTACCAAGAGACCCAGTACTTC

clone_size: few
j_call: TRBJ2-7
v_call: TRBV21-1
d_call: NA
cdr3_aa: CARGCGQIPYEQYF
cdr3_nt: TGTGCCCGCGGTTGCGGGCAAATTCCCTACGAGCAGTACTTC

clone_size: NA
j_call: TRBJ2-4
v_call: TRBV6-5
d_call: TRBD1
cdr3_aa: CASRRDSRNIQYF
cdr3_nt: TGTGCCAGCAGACGGGACAGTAGAAACATTCAGTACTTC

clone_size: NA
j_call: TRBJ1-4
v_call: TRBV7-6
d_call: TRBD1
cdr3_aa: CASSTERTGVAEKLFF
cdr3_nt: TGTGCCAGCAGCACAGAGAGGACAGGCGTGGCGGAAAAACTGTTTTTT

clone_size: NA
j_call: TRBJ2-7
v_call: TRBV6-5
d_call: TRBD2
cdr3_aa: CASSYSGRGYEQYF
cdr3_nt: TGTGCCAGCAGTTACTCCGGGAGGGGGTACGAGCAGTACTTC

clone_size: NA
j_call: TRBJ2-3
v_call: TRBV5-4
d_call: TRBD2
cdr3_aa: CASSQEPSGRGADTQYF
cdr3_nt: TGTGCCAGCAGCCAAGAGCCTAGCGGGAGAGGCGCAGATACGCAGTATTTT

clone_size: NA
j_call: TRBJ1-2
v_call: TRBV9
d_call: TRBD1
cdr3_aa: CASSEQGQGAYGYTF
cdr3_nt: TGTGCCAGCAGCGAACAGGGACAGGGGGCTTATGGCTACACCTTC

clone_size: NA
j_call: TRBJ1-2
v_call: TRBV5-6
d_call: TRBD1
cdr3_aa: CASSLPYRGLGYTF
cdr3_nt: TGTGCCAGCAGCCTTCCTTACAGGGGGCTCGGCTACACCTTC

clone_size: NA
j_call: TRBJ2-7
v_call: TRBV4-1
d_call: NA
cdr3_aa: CASSQEGRSGREQYF
cdr3_nt: TGCGCCAGCAGCCAAGAAGGGAGGAGCGGACGGGAGCAGTACTTC

clone_size: NA
j_call: TRBJ2-3
v_call: TRBV19
d_call: TRBD2
cdr3_aa: CASHTSGGADTQYF
cdr3_nt: TGTGCCAGCCATACTAGCGGGGGCGCAGATACGCAGTATTTT

clone_size: NA
j_call: TRBJ2-1
v_call: TRBV18
d_call: TRBD2
cdr3_aa: CASSPGVAGAYNEQFF
cdr3_nt: TGTGCCAGCTCACCAGGAGTAGCGGGGGCCTACAATGAGCAGTTCTTC

clone_size: NA
j_call: TRBJ1-4
v_call: TRBV14
d_call: NA
cdr3_aa: CANLMAERNEKLFF
cdr3_nt: TGTGCCAACCTTATGGCTGAACGTAATGAAAAACTGTTTTTT

clone_size: once
j_call: TRBJ2-7
v_call: TRBV14
d_call: TRBD2
cdr3_aa: CASSWGLAGVYEQYF
cdr3_nt: TGTGCCAGCAGCTGGGGACTAGCGGGAGTCTACGAGCAGTACTTC

clone_size: NA
j_call: TRBJ1-2
v_call: TRBV6-1
d_call: NA
cdr3_aa: CASSEGGGNYGYTF
cdr3_nt: TGTGCCAGCAGTGAAGGGGGGGGAAACTATGGCTACACCTTC

clone_size: NA
j_call: TRBJ2-3
v_call: TRBV4-2
d_call: NA
cdr3_aa: CASSHANTQYF
cdr3_nt: TGTGCCAGCAGCCATGCTAATACGCAGTATTTT